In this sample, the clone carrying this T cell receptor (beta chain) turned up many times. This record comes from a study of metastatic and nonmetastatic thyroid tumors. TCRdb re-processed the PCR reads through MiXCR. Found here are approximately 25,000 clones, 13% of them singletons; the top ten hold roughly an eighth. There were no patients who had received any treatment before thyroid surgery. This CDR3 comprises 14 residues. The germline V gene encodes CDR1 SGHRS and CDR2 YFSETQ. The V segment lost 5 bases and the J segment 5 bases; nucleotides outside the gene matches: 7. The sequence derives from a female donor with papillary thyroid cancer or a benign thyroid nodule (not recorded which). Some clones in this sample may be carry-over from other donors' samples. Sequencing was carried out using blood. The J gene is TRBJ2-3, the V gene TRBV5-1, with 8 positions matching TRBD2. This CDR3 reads CASSSGGPGDTQYF. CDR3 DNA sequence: TGCGCCAGCAGTTCGGGAGGGCCTGGAGATACGCAGTATTTT.